The present TCR beta chain was sequenced within a study of cytomegalovirus exposure and HLA in healthy donors. Overall study findings and caveats: Both high specificity and high sensitivity reportedly marked the classifier's diagnosis of cytomegalovirus status. Further analysis, carried out later, found HLA-associated TCR beta chains more clonally expanded than equally common other chains. As immune exposure information, only CMV serostatus was available.

Researchers ran the PCR with 60 Vbeta and 13 Jbeta primers. The repertoire was sequenced with immunoSEQ multiplex PCR; TCRdb's copy has only in-frame clones and lacks some. The sample includes about 150,000 clones, 70% to 80% of them seen just once. As regards this clone: The antigen remains unidentified.

Trimming removed 7 bases at V and 2 bases at J, with 16 bases between. The CDR3 sequence is 14 residues long. The germline gives CDR1 SQVTM, CDR2 ANQGSEA. V and J are TRBV29-1 and TRBJ2-3; weak D call: TRBD2 (6 bases). The TCR was taken from a woman aged 40 to 50 in good health and CMV-seronegative. Sequenced: PBMCs. The CDR3 is CSAGAGSDTDTQYF. The CDR3 DNA is TGCAGCGCTGGCGCGGGGAGCGACACAGATACGCAGTATTTT.